Listed here is a single TCR beta chain. Clones were read by immunoSEQ multiplex PCR, and TCRdb kept only the in-frame ones, dropping some. This sample has 60,000 to 85,000 clones, with just over 90% found just once. This entry belongs to a study of T cell changes during pregnancy in multiple sclerosis. The CDR3 consists of 13 residues. The V gene's germline CDR1 is KGHSH and CDR2 LQKENI. The V and J ends lost 2 bases and 5 bases respectively, with 6 bases between them. This TCR was sampled from a female donor with multiple sclerosis, enrolled in a pregnancy study. The chain recombines TRBV18 with TRBJ2-2; D gene ambiguous. The input for sequencing was peripheral blood, taken in the second trimester of pregnancy. CDR3: CASSPGQTGELFF. In nucleotides, the CDR3 is TGTGCCAGCTCACCAGGTCAGACCGGGGAGCTGTTTTTT.